This T cell receptor beta chain was obtained from a study of blood T cell repertoires in COVID-19. Germline V CDR1 and CDR2: LGHDT, YNNKEL (reference sequence). The CDR3 covers 21 residues. Trimming removed 0 bases from V and 0 bases from J; junction bases left unmatched: 20. Assay: immunoSEQ multiplex PCR; the TCRdb copy retains only in-frame clones and omits some. Among fewer than 200,000 clones listed, over 65% were seen once. What was sequenced was peripheral blood. This rearrangement joins TRBV3-1 (or the pseudogene TRBV3-2) to TRBJ2-7, with TRBD1 matching 7 bases. This TCR was recovered from a woman at least 80 years old with acute or convalescent COVID-19. The CDR3 protein is CASSQDHPAGFETGSSYEQYF. The CDR3 bases are TGTGCCAGCAGCCAAGATCATCCGGCTGGGTTCGAGACAGGGAGCTCCTACGAGCAGTACTTC.